This T cell receptor (beta chain) is from a study of T cell responses to AZD1222 COVID-19 vaccine. Turning to the study itself: Pooled together were second doses at about 4 or about 12 weeks.

The repertoire was sequenced with immunoSEQ multiplex PCR; TCRdb's copy has only in-frame clones and lacks some. The sample carries roughly 65,000 clones, around four fifths recorded once. Points from the study as a whole: Spike-wide vaccine-associated CD4 TCRs dominated at 160-218 and 743-854. The donors showed a predominance of white British ancestry and of females, with possible underestimation of clonal diversity.

The CDR3 loop spans 16 amino acids. From germline, CDR1 is SGHNT and CDR2 YYREEE (reference sequence). V was pared by 0 bases and J by 0 bases, with 2 bases of the junction left unmatched. Remarks on this clone: Antigen unknown.

The clonotype was recovered from an adult in good health. This chain uses TRBV5-4 with TRBJ2-1; 8 nucleotides match TRBD2. The sequences come from peripheral blood, collected on day 0 of AZD1222 vaccination. CDR3 in DNA: TGTGCCAGCAGCTTGGCCGGGGGGGCCTCCTACAATGAGCAGTTCTTC. Its protein product is CASSLAGGASYNEQFF.